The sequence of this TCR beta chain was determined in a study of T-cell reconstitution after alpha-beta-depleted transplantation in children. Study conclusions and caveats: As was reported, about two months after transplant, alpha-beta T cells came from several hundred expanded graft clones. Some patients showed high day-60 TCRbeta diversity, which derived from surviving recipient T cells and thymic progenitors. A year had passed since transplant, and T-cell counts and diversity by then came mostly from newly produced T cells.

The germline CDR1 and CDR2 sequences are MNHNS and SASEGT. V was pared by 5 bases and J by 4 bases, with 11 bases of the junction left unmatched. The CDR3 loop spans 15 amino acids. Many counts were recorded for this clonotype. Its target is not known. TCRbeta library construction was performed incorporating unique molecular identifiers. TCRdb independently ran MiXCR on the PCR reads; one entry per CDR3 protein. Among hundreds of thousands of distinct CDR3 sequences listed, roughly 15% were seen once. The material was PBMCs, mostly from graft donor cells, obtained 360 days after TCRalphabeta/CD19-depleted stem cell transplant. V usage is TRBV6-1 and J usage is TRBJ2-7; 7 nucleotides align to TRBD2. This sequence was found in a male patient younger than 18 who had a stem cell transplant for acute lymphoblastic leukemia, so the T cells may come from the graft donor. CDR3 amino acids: CASSPFLGGPYEQYF. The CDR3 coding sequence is TGTGCCAGCAGTCCATTCTTGGGAGGGCCGTACGAGCAGTACTTC.